This TCR beta chain was recovered during a study of T-cell reconstitution after alpha-beta-depleted transplantation in children. This clonotype was detected a few times. V trimming: 3 bases; J trimming: 1 base; junction bases outside the gene matches: 5. Germline lookup yields CDR1 SGHRS and CDR2 YFSETQ. The CDR3 has 15 amino acids. Preparation of the TCRbeta library involved a method that used unique molecular identifiers. TCRdb called the PCR reads again in MiXCR, with one record for every CDR3 protein. The data show approximately 420,000 distinct CDR3 sequences, with approximately 10% seen just once and about 5% held by the top ten.

The source material was PBMCs from the stem cell graft donor, sampled from the stem cell graft. This chain uses TRBV5-1 with TRBJ2-3; 7 bases map to TRBD1. This receptor was taken from a human donor who donated a stem cell graft to a child with acute myeloid leukemia. DNA of the CDR3: TGCGCCAGCAGCTCGTACCAGGGGGGCACAGATACGCAGTATTTT. Its translation is CASSSYQGGTDTQYF. The whole variable domain, filled in from reference TRBV5-1 and TRBJ2-3, reads KAGVTQTPRYLIKTRGQQVTLSCSPISGHRSVSWYQQTPGQGLQFLFEYFSETQRNKGNFPGRFSGRQFSNSRSEMNVSTLELGDSALYLCASSSYQGGTDTQYFGPGTRLTVL.